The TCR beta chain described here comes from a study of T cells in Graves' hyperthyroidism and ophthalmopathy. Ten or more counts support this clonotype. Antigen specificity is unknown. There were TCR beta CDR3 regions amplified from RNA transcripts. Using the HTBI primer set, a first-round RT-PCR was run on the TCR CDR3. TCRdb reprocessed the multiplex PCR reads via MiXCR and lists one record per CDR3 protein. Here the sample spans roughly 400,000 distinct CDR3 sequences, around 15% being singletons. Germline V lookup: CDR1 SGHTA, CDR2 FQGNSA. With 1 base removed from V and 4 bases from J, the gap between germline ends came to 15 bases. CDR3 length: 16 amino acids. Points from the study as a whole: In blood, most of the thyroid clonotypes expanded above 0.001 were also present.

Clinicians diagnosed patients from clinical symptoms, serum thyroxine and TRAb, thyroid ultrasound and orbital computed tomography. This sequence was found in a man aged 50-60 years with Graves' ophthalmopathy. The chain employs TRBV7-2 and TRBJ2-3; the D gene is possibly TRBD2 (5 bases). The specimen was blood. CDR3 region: CASSLVGRPLADTQYF. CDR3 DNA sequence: TGTGCCAGCAGCTTAGTGGGGAGACCTCTTGCAGATACGCAGTATTTT.